The source of this TCR beta chain is a study of low-dose radiotherapy and immunotherapy resistance in tumors. This clonotype has a count of ten or more. First-strand cDNA relied on TRAV- and TRBV-specific primers spanning alpha and beta chains. Amplification of TCRs used a constant-region primer and V-primer adapter for roughly 20 PCR cycles. In TCRdb, the reads were re-called with MiXCR into one record per CDR3 protein. The sample records around 100,000 distinct CDR3 sequences, about a fifth being singletons. Noted time point: after trial treatment. Sample treatment: LDRT plus nivolumab, ipilimumab, low-dose cyclophosphamide and aspirin (RACIN trial). V shed 3 bases and J shed 8 bases, with 13 bases lying between them. The CDR3 spans 14 residues. Germline V gene sequence: CDR1 SGHVS, CDR2 FNYEAQ.

The TCR originated in a male donor with prostate cancer. The genes are TRBV7-6 and TRBJ1-4; a weak D match, TRBD1 (6 bases). Sample: PBMCs, taken after low-dose radiotherapy plus immunotherapy. This CDR3 reads CASSFRGGREKLFF. In DNA, the CDR3 is TGTGCCAGCAGCTTTCGGGGGGGCAGGGAAAAACTGTTTTTT.